This entry is about one T cell receptor (beta chain). PCR was performed a second time for roughly 7 to 11 cycles using a sample-barcoded 5' primer and a J-beta primer mix. One entry per CDR3 protein results from TCRdb running MiXCR on the 5' RACE reads. Altogether 750,000 to 950,000 distinct CDR3 sequences are present, around half being singletons, with the ten largest covering under 50%. Isolated per sample were at least 7 million PBMCs. The data originate from a study of blood T cells in healthy people across ages. The sample was blood. This sequence was found in a man older than 75 in good health.

The CDR3 DNA sequence: TGTGCCAGCAGCTCCCGGACTAGCGGGGCGGATACGCAGTATTTT. Encoded protein: CASSSRTSGADTQYF. The chain has TRBV13 and TRBJ2-3; 12 bases line up with TRBD2. The germline CDR1 and CDR2 sequences are PRHDT and FYEKMQ (reference sequence). V shed 4 bases and J 6 bases; nucleotides not matched to a gene: 5. The CDR3 extends over 15 amino acids.